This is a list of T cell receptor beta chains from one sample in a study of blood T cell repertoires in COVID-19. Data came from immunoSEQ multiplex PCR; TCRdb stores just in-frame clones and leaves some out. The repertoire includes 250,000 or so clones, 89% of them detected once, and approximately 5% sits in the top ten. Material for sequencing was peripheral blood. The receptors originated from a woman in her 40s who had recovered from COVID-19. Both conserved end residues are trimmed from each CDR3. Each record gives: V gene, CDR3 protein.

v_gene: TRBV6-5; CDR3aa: ASYHASSYNEQF
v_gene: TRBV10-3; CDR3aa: AISELRGQNGELF
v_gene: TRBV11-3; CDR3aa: ASSLLVTGGTDTQY
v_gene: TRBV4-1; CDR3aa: ASSQNTGTGGLSEAF
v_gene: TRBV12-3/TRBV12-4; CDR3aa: ASSLLGAGQY
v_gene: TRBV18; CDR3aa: ASSPTIAGGRDTGELF
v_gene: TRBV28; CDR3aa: ASSQPRTGSPEAF
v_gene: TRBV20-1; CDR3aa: SASVTSPPEAF
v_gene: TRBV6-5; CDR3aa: ASSTWGRAVNEQF
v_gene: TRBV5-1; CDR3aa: ASSLGEDTQY
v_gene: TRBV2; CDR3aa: ASSTGNSGNTIY
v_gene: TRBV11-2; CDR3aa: ASSLVQWSTDTQY
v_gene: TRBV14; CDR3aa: ASSRGLGTEAF
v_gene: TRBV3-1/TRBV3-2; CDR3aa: ASSQGTGVGGYT
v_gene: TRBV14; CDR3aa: ASSQERGTQAF
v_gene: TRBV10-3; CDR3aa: AAAGRSEAF
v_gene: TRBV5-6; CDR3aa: ASSLVGQGSNTEAF